A single sample is the source of the 30 T cell receptor beta chains below, sequenced in a study of T cell responses to AZD1222 COVID-19 vaccine. Sequenced by immunoSEQ multiplex PCR; TCRdb stores in-frame clones only, minus some. The sample lists roughly 97,000 clones; 70% to 90% were seen once. The sample consisted of peripheral blood, taken on day 0 of AZD1222 vaccination. These receptors were obtained from an adult in good health.

The chain links TRBV7-9 to TRBJ2-3, with a weak D call TRBD2 (6 bases). The V gene's germline CDR1 is SEHNR and CDR2 FQNEAQ (reference sequence). This CDR3 region has 14 residues. V was cut by 3 bases and J by 2 bases, with 9 bases left in between. The CDR3 coding sequence is TGTGCCAGCAGCTTGGGAGGATACACAGATACGCAGTATTTT. Amino acids: CASSLGGYTDTQYF.

This clone was seen a few times. The genes are TRBV10-2 and TRBJ2-1; D possibly uses TRBD1 or TRBD2 (5 bases each). The V end was cut by 3 bases, the J end by 8 bases, with 17 bases between. This CDR3 contains 15 residues. CDR1 is WSHSY, CDR2 SAAADI, per germline. The chain's CDR3 is CASSEGAAGKDEQFF. CDR3 nucleotides: TGCGCCAGCAGTGAAGGGGCTGCCGGGAAAGATGAGCAGTTCTTC.

The J gene is TRBJ1-2, the V gene TRBV24-1; D is perhaps TRBD1 (6 bases). The length of the CDR3 is 16 residues. Trimming removed 0 bases at V and 2 bases at J, with 12 bases between. The germline V gene encodes CDR1 KGHDR and CDR2 SFDVKD. The CDR3, as DNA: TGTGCCACCAGTGATTTGCAAGGGGGAAAAAACTATGGCTACACCTTC. This encodes CATSDLQGGKNYGYTF.

This clone was seen a single time. The CDR3 ends on some other residue instead of the conserved phenylalanine or tryptophan, so this is likely a read error. The chain carries TRBV3-1 (or the pseudogene TRBV3-2) and TRBJ1-6; a possible D gene is TRBD1 (5 bases). This CDR3 has 17 amino acids. V lost 0 bases and J 7 bases, leaving 16 bases between the germline ends. In germline, CDR1 is LGHDT, CDR2 YNNKEL (reference sequence). The CDR3 DNA is TGTGCCAGCAGCCAAGATGGGGGACCGATAGGGAATTCACCCCTCCACCTT. Amino acids: CASSQDGGPIGNSPLHL.

This clone was counted once. The genes are TRBV7-8 and TRBJ1-5; no firm D call. V was pared by 5 bases and J by 0 bases, with 14 bases between. The CDR3 runs 16 residues. Germline V gene lookup returns CDR1 SGHVS and CDR2 FQNEAQ. The CDR3 protein is CASSPNPMYSNQPQHF. The CDR3 coding sequence is TGTGCCAGCAGCCCAAATCCAATGTATAGCAATCAGCCCCAGCATTTT.

The chain carries TRBV28 and TRBJ1-2, with D unclear. Trimming stripped 6 bases from V and 8 bases from J, with 16 bases between. Germline V gene data show CDR1 as MDHEN and CDR2 as SYDVKM. The CDR3 is made up of 13 amino acids. For the CDR3, the DNA is TGTGCCAGCAGGGGGTCGGGAGGTAAAGGCTACACCTTC. As protein: CASRGSGGKGYTF.

In its sample, this clone was seen once. This sequence joins TRBV6-4 and TRBJ1-5; D is possibly TRBD1 (6 bases). Germline values: CDR1 MRHNA, CDR2 SNTAGT. CDR3 size: 13 residues. Trimming left V 3 bases short and J 4 bases short, with 7 bases between. The CDR3 here is CASSEQGNQPQHF. For the CDR3, the DNA is TGTGCCAGCAGTGAACAGGGAAATCAGCCCCAGCATTTT.

This clone came up once. The genes are TRBV25-1 and TRBJ1-5, with a weak D call TRBD1 (5 bases). The length of the CDR3 is 14 residues. Germline V gives CDR1 MGHDK, CDR2 SYGVNS. V lost 3 bases and J lost 6, with 12 bases in between. Here the CDR3 DNA reads TGTGCCAGCAGTGAGACCGGGGGTAGTCAGCCCCAGCATTTT. It yields the protein CASSETGGSQPQHF.

The V and J genes are TRBV30 and TRBJ1-2, with D possibly TRBD1 on 5 matching bases. Germline CDR1 reads GTSNPN; CDR2 reads SVGIG (reference sequence). Trimming took off 2 bases at V and 4 bases at J, with 8 bases between the two ends. The CDR3 runs to 12 residues. The CDR3 protein is CAWSIGAYGYTF. CDR3 DNA: TGTGCCTGGAGTATCGGGGCCTATGGCTACACCTTC.

The chain combines TRBV5-4 with TRBJ1-3; TRBD1 matches 8 bases. Germline V gene sequence: CDR1 SGHNT, CDR2 YYREEE (reference sequence). The CDR3 length is 17 residues. After removal of 4 bases from V and 0 bases from J, the junction contained 9 bases not matched to a gene. The CDR3 DNA is TGTGCCAGCAGCACCCGACAGGGGCTAAGCTCTGGAAACACCATATATTTT. Translation: CASSTRQGLSSGNTIYF.

The V and J genes are TRBV9 and TRBJ1-3, with 7 bases identical to TRBD1. Looked up from germline, CDR1 is SGDLS and CDR2 is YYNGEE. V shed 3 bases, J shed 11 bases, and the junction held 11 bases outside the gene matches. There are 14 residues in the CDR3. CDR3 in amino acids: CASSDRTGDSAIYF. The CDR3 region has the DNA TGTGCCAGCAGCGATAGGACAGGAGACTCAGCCATATATTTT.

V and J are TRBV28 and TRBJ2-1; perhaps TRBD1 as D (6 bases). Germline CDR1 and CDR2: MDHEN and SYDVKM. The CDR3 consists of 16 residues. Trimming removed 2 bases from V and 0 bases from J, with 11 bases in between. This CDR3 is CASSLTGRSSYNEQFF. CDR3 nucleotides: TGTGCCAGCAGTTTAACAGGGCGGAGCTCCTACAATGAGCAGTTCTTC.

This chain links TRBV7-9 with TRBJ2-3; tentatively, D is TRBD2 (7 bases). The CDR3 length is 15 residues. V lost 2 bases and J 4 bases, leaving 13 bases between the germline ends. Germline V gene data show CDR1 as SEHNR and CDR2 as FQNEAQ (reference sequence). CDR3 in DNA: TGTGCCAGCAGCTTAAGGTGGGGGGGCCCAGATACGCAGTATTTT. It yields the protein CASSLRWGGPDTQYF.

The chain recombines TRBV29-1 with TRBJ1-2, with TRBD1 matching over 7 bases. Germline V gene data show CDR1 as SQVTM and CDR2 as ANQGSEA. Unmatched junction bases numbered 12, after V lost 7 bases and J lost 7 bases. This CDR3 spans 13 amino acids. As DNA, the CDR3 is TGCAGCGCCAACAGCGAGACAGGGACTGGCTACACCTTC. Translation gives CSANSETGTGYTF.

The chain recombines TRBV27 with TRBJ1-1; possible D gene TRBD1, 5 bases. Trimming stripped 3 bases from V and 3 bases from J, with 8 bases between. Germline V gene sequence: CDR1 MNHEY, CDR2 SMNVEV (reference sequence). CDR3 length: 13 amino acids. CDR3 amino acids: CASSFTTDTEAFF. In DNA form, the CDR3 reads TGTGCCAGCAGTTTCACGACAGACACTGAAGCTTTCTTT.

The chain employs TRBV5-4 and TRBJ2-5, with 8 bases aligning to TRBD2. With 5 bases clipped from V and 5 bases from J, the junction kept 11 bases outside the gene matches. In germline, CDR1 is SGHNT, CDR2 YYREEE (reference sequence). The CDR3 runs to 15 residues. CDR3 nucleotide sequence: TGTGCCAGCAGTTATAGTAGCGGGGTAGGGGAGACCCAGTACTTC. Its translation is CASSYSSGVGETQYF.

This clone has ten or more counts. The sample carries other DNA sequences with the same CDR3. The rearrangement joins TRBV6-4 to TRBJ2-2, with unresolved D. Between the trimmed V and J ends, which lost 2 bases and 3 bases, there was a span of 4 bases. The CDR3 totals 13 residues. Germline values: CDR1 MRHNA, CDR2 SNTAGT. This CDR3 is CASSDRDTGELFF. For the CDR3, the DNA is TGTGCCAGCAGTGACAGGGACACCGGGGAGCTGTTTTTT.

This clone was seen a single time. The chain links TRBV6-2 or TRBV6-3 to TRBJ1-5; a possible D gene is TRBD1 (5 bases). The CDR3 loop spans 16 amino acids. V was pared by 6 bases and J by 3 bases, with 18 bases between. Germline lookup yields CDR1 MNHEY and CDR2 SVGEGT. CDR3 region: CASSFPREGSNQPQHF. The CDR3 coding sequence is TGTGCCAGCAGCTTCCCTCGTGAGGGGTCCAATCAGCCCCAGCATTTT.

V and J are TRBV27 and TRBJ2-1; TRBD2 agrees at 13 bases. Looked up from germline, CDR1 is MNHEY and CDR2 is SMNVEV (reference sequence). V was clipped by 7 bases and J by 4 bases; unmatched bases: 19. The CDR3 totals 20 residues. CDR3 bases: TGTGCCAGCACCCGCTCGACTAGCGGGGGGATAGGGTCCAATTACAATGAGCAGTTCTTC. Encoded protein: CASTRSTSGGIGSNYNEQFF.

The V call is TRBV2, the J call TRBJ1-2, with D unclear. Trimming removed 5 bases from V and 3 bases from J, with 13 bases in between. CDR1 SNHLY and CDR2 FYNNEI come from the germline V gene. The length of the CDR3 is 14 residues. The CDR3 DNA reads TGTGCCAGCAGTAGCGTCCGTCAAGACTATGGCTACACCTTC. Its translation is CASSSVRQDYGYTF.

The chain has TRBV7-3 and TRBJ2-3; D gene unclear. The CDR3 runs to 17 residues. Germline V gene sequence: CDR1 SGHTA, CDR2 FQGTGA. Trimming removed 0 bases at V and 4 bases at J, with 17 bases between. CDR3 protein: CASSLTLSGKGPDTQYF. The CDR3 DNA is TGTGCCAGCAGCTTAACGCTGAGTGGTAAGGGCCCAGATACGCAGTATTTT.

Only a few counts were recorded for this clone. The chain employs TRBV6-5 and TRBJ1-4; D gene unclear. The CDR3 totals 13 residues. V shed 2 bases and J shed 7 bases, with 8 bases lying between them. Germline V gene lookup returns CDR1 MNHEY and CDR2 SVGAGI. As DNA, the CDR3 is TGTGCCAGCAGTTACACCGCGAGTGAAAAACTGTTTTTT. This translates into CASSYTASEKLFF.

With regard to this clone: This CDR3 fails to terminate in the conserved phenylalanine or tryptophan, so it likely reflects a read error. The chain links TRBV5-4 to TRBJ1-6; 7 positions match TRBD1. The J segment lost 10 bases and the V segment lost 4 bases, leaving 11 bases of the junction unmatched. Germline V gene data show CDR1 as SGHNT and CDR2 as YYREEE (reference sequence). The CDR3 consists of 15 residues. The CDR3 protein is CASSTTGDRASPLHL. CDR3 in DNA: TGTGCCAGCAGCACGACGGGAGACAGGGCCTCACCCCTCCACCTT.

This rearrangement joins TRBV19 to TRBJ1-2, with a weak D call TRBD1 (5 bases). The germline V gene encodes CDR1 LNHDA and CDR2 SQIVND (reference sequence). This CDR3 has 11 residues. V lost 7 bases and J 4 bases, leaving 7 bases between the germline ends. The CDR3, as DNA: TGTGCCAGTAATACAGGCTATGGCTACACCTTC. It is translated as CASNTGYGYTF. The variable domain in full, with the rest retrieved from reference TRBV19 and TRBJ1-2, is DGGITQSPKYLFRKEGQNVTLSCEQNLNHDAMYWYRQDPGQGLRLIYYSQIVNDFQKGDIAEGYSVSREKKESFPLTVTSAQKNPTAFYLCASNTGYGYTFGSGTRLTVV.

This clone was seen only once. This CDR3 reads CASSEWGGTEAFF. The CDR3 DNA reads TGTGCCAGCAGTGAATGGGGGGGGACTGAAGCTTTCTTT. This chain connects TRBV25-1 to TRBJ1-1; maybe TRBD1 (5 bases). Germline V CDR1 and CDR2: MGHDK, SYGVNS. The CDR3 is made up of 13 amino acids. Trimming took off 1 base at V and 5 bases at J, with 8 bases between the two ends.

The chain joins TRBV21-1 to TRBJ2-5. TRBV21-1 is recorded as a pseudogene. CDR3 length: 14 residues. CDR3 sequence (DNA): TGTGCCAGCAGCAAGGGTCGGAACAAAGAGACCCAGTACTTC. Its translation: CASSKGRNKETQYF.

This clone was seen a handful of times. V is TRBV7-6 and J is TRBJ1-1; D call uncertain. The CDR3 length is 16 residues. In germline, CDR1 is SGHVS, CDR2 FNYEAQ. The V end was cut by 4 bases, the J end by 3 bases, with 18 bases between. The chain's CDR3 is CASSSFGWPADTEAFF. CDR3 DNA: TGTGCCAGCAGCTCCTTTGGTTGGCCAGCGGACACTGAAGCTTTCTTT.

The chain uses TRBV7-8 and TRBJ2-3; a weak D match, TRBD1 (6 bases). V lost 2 bases and J 2 bases, leaving 23 bases between the germline ends. CDR1 and CDR2 (germline): SGHVS, FQNEAQ. The length of the CDR3 is 19 residues. CDR3 sequence: CASSLNLGSRGKFTDTQYF. For the CDR3, the DNA is TGTGCCAGCAGCTTAAATTTAGGATCTAGGGGGAAATTCACAGATACGCAGTATTTT.

The chain combines TRBV29-1 with TRBJ2-3, with D possibly being TRBD1 (5 bases). CDR1 SQVTM and CDR2 ANQGSEA come from the germline V gene. The CDR3 length is 14 residues. Trimming left V 6 bases short and J 0 bases short, with 13 bases between. CDR3 in amino acids: CSVEPSGSTDTQYF. The CDR3 DNA sequence: TGCAGCGTCGAACCCTCAGGGAGCACAGATACGCAGTATTTT.

The chain recombines TRBV4-1 with TRBJ2-3; possible D gene TRBD2, 5 bases. The V gene's germline CDR1 is MGHRA and CDR2 YSYEKL. The CDR3 extends over 13 amino acids. The V gene lost 3 bases and the J gene lost 7 bases, with 11 bases spanning the gap. The CDR3 spells CASSQRRGYTQYF. The CDR3 DNA reads TGCGCCAGCAGCCAGCGCCGGGGTTATACGCAGTATTTT.